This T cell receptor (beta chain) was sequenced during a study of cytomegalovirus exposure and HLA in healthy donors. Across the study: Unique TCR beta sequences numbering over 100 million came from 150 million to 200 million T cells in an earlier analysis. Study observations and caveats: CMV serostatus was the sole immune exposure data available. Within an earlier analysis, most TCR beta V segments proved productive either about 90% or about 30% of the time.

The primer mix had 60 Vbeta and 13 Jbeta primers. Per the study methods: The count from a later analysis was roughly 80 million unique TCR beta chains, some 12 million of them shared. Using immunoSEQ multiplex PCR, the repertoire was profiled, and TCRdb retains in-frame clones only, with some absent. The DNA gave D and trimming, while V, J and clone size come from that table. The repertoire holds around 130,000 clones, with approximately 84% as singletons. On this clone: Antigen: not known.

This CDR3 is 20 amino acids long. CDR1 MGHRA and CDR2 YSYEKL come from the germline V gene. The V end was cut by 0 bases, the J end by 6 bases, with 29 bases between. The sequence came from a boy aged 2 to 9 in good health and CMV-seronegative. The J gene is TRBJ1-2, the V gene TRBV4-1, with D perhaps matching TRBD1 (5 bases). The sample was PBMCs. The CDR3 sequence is CASSQDHWKRGYAGEHGYTF. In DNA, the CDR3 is TGCGCCAGCAGCCAAGATCATTGGAAAAGGGGCTACGCCGGCGAACATGGCTACACCTTC.